The 5 T cell receptor beta chains below were found in one sample sequenced in a study of blood T cell repertoires in COVID-19. Assay used: immunoSEQ multiplex PCR; TCRdb lists only in-frame clones, some missing. The sample lists around 330,000 clones, roughly 85% occurring once. The specimen sequenced was PBMCs or T cells enriched from blood (not recorded which). Every receptor here comes from a woman aged 25 to 45 who had been exposed to COVID-19.

The chain uses TRBV7-6 and TRBJ1-5; D gene ambiguous. The V end lost 5 bases, the J end lost 5 bases, and 13 bases lay between the germline ends. The CDR3 covers 14 residues. Germline V gene lookup returns CDR1 SGHVS and CDR2 FNYEAQ. The CDR3 region is CASSQDGNDQPQHF. The DNA for the CDR3 is TGTGCCAGCAGCCAGGACGGGAACGATCAGCCCCAGCATTTT.

This sequence joins TRBV28 and TRBJ2-7, with a weak D call TRBD2 (6 bases). In germline, CDR1 is MDHEN, CDR2 SYDVKM. Trimming cost V 2 bases and J 1 base, with 15 bases left between them. The CDR3 runs 16 residues. DNA for the CDR3: TGTGCCAGCAGTTTAGTTGGGGACTTGGGATCCTACGAGCAGTACTTC. Its protein product is CASSLVGDLGSYEQYF.

The V and J genes are TRBV5-4 and TRBJ2-2; 10 bases agree with TRBD2. The germline CDR1 and CDR2 sequences are SGHNT and YYREEE (reference sequence). The length of the CDR3 is 16 residues. With V trimmed by 4 bases and J by 0 bases, 3 bases remained unmatched. The CDR3 region is CASSPGLAANTGELFF. CDR3 DNA: TGTGCCAGCAGCCCCGGACTAGCGGCGAACACCGGGGAGCTGTTTTTT.

V is TRBV11-2 and J is TRBJ2-5, with D possibly TRBD2 on 7 matching bases. V dropped 5 bases and J dropped 3 bases, with 16 bases sitting between them. The CDR3 is 15 residues long. Germline assignment: CDR1 SGHAT and CDR2 FQNNGV. The CDR3 loop reads CASSGGGSLKETQYF. DNA of the CDR3: TGTGCCAGCAGCGGGGGGGGCAGCCTAAAAGAGACCCAGTACTTC.

In regard to this clone: Other DNA sequences in the sample encode the same CDR3. The V call is TRBV12-3 or TRBV12-4, the J call TRBJ2-3; D not certain. V gave up 0 bases and J gave up 1 base, with 2 bases separating them. The CDR3 contains 13 residues. The CDR3 nucleotides read TGTGCCAGCAGTTTAGCCGGCACAGATACGCAGTATTTT. It encodes CASSLAGTDTQYF.